Listed below are T cell receptor beta chains from one sample, sequenced in a study of OX40 agonist ivuxolimab in advanced cancers. Sequenced by immunoSEQ multiplex PCR; TCRdb stores in-frame clones only, minus some. The sample records 70,000 to 95,000 clones, around 87% being singletons. The sequencing here drew on CD4+ or CD8+ T cells sorted from blood, taken in a trial of the OX40 agonist ivuxolimab. The receptor set was obtained from an adult with an advanced solid tumor such as melanoma, head and neck, liver or kidney cancer. Both conserved end residues are part of each CDR3. A D gene is named only where the DNA matches it firmly. Size tells how often a clone was seen (once, few, many) or the class of an expanded clone, and some rows leave it out.

.	.	TRBV2	TRBJ2-3	CASSENPLGGPTDTQYF	TGTGCCAGCAGTGAAAATCCTCTTGGAGGGCCCACAGATACGCAGTATTTT
.	.	TRBV7-9	TRBJ2-5	CASSTTAETQYF	TGTGCCAGCAGCACCACGGCGGAGACCCAGTACTTC
TRBD1	.	TRBV5-1	TRBJ1-3	CASSGPGQLSGNTIYF	TGCGCCAGCAGCGGACCGGGACAGCTCTCTGGAAACACCATATATTTT
.	.	TRBV14	TRBJ1-6	CASSLTGTPLIGALHF	TGTGCCAGCAGCCTTACCGGGACACCCCTTATAGGAGCCCTCCACTTT
.	.	TRBV21-1	TRBJ2-1	CASSKGRQGVARGGNEQFF	TGTGCCAGCAGCAAAGGTAGGCAAGGCGTGGCAAGGGGGGGCAATGAGCAGTTCTTC
TRBD1	.	TRBV6-6	TRBJ2-2	CASSPPGQENTGELFF	TGTGCCAGCAGTCCACCGGGACAGGAGAACACCGGGGAGCTGTTTTTT
.	.	TRBV5-4	TRBJ2-2	CASSSFGAANTGELFF	TGTGCCAGCAGCTCTTTTGGGGCCGCGAACACCGGGGAGCTGTTTTTT
TRBD2	.	TRBV9	TRBJ2-7	CASSRGGPEQYF	TGTGCCAGCAGCCGCGGGGGTCCCGAGCAGTACTTC
.	.	TRBV28	TRBJ2-5	CASSITGAGGETQYF	TGTGCCAGCAGCATAACAGGGGCGGGAGGAGAGACCCAGTACTTC
TRBD1	.	TRBV28	TRBJ2-1	CASSPGTGAYNEQFF	TGTGCCAGCAGTCCCGGGACAGGGGCCTACAATGAGCAGTTCTTC
TRBD1	.	TRBV18	TRBJ2-1	CASSPGQEPYNEQFF	TGTGCCAGCTCACCGGGACAGGAACCCTACAATGAGCAGTTCTTC
.	.	TRBV2	TRBJ2-1	CATTNRVGHEQFF	TGTGCCACCACCAACCGGGTTGGCCATGAGCAGTTCTTC
.	.	TRBV18	TRBJ2-1	CASSPLSGNEQFF	TGTGCCAGCTCGCCCTTGTCCGGCAATGAGCAGTTCTTC
.	few	TRBV10-3	TRBJ2-3	CAISESMRLSSDTQYF	TGTGCCATCAGTGAGTCGATGAGACTCTCATCAGATACGCAGTATTTT
.	.	TRBV5-4	TRBJ1-5	CASSLPDQPQHF	TGTGCCAGCAGCTTGCCCGATCAGCCCCAGCATTTT
.	.	TRBV10-3	TRBJ1-1	CAIRRTENTEAFF	TGTGCCATCAGGCGGACGGAGAACACTGAAGCTTTCTTT
TRBD1	.	TRBV19	TRBJ1-2	CASSPTGTGANYGYTF	TGTGCCAGTAGTCCAACCGGGACAGGGGCGAACTATGGCTACACCTTC
TRBD2	.	TRBV25-1	TRBJ2-1	CASSDSLAVVDNEQFF	TGTGCCAGCAGTGATTCGCTAGCGGTTGTTGACAATGAGCAGTTCTTC
TRBD1	.	TRBV5-4	TRBJ1-1	CASSSKRQGNTEAFF	TGTGCCAGCAGCTCGAAAAGACAGGGTAACACTGAAGCTTTCTTT
.	.	TRBV9	TRBJ2-1	CASSVGRDPSYNEQFF	TGTGCCAGCAGCGTAGGGCGGGACCCCTCCTACAATGAGCAGTTCTTC
.	.	TRBV6-1	TRBJ1-3	CASSESSSLPTIYF	TGTGCCAGCAGTGAATCGAGCAGCCTTCCCACCATATATTTT
.	.	TRBV5-1	TRBJ1-3	CASSPRAVQYITIYF	TGCGCCAGCAGCCCCCGGGCAGTCCAATATATCACCATATATTTT